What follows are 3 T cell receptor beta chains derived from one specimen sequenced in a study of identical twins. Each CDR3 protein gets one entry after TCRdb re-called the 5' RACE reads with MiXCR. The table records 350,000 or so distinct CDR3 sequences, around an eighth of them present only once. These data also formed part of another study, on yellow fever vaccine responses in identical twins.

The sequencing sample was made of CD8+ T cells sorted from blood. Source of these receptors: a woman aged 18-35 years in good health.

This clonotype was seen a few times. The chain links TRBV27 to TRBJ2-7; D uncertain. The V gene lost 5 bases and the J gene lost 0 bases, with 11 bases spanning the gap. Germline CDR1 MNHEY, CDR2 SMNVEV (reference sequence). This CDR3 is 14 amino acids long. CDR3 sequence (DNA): TGTGCCAGCAGTCCGCCGGGTAGCTCCTACGAGCAGTACTTC. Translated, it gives CASSPPGSSYEQYF.

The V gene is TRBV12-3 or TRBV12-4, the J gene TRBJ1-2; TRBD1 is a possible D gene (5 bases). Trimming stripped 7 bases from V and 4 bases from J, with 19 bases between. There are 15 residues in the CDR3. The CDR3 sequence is CASTPGRYLGYGYTF. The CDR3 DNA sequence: TGTGCCAGCACCCCGGGACGTTATTTGGGCTATGGCTACACCTTC.

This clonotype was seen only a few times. In nucleotides, the CDR3 is TGCAGTGCTAGGATGGGACAGGGGGGTCGCACAGATACGCAGTATTTT. It yields the protein CSARMGQGGRTDTQYF. J is TRBJ2-3 and V is TRBV20-1, with 11 bases lining up with TRBD1. The ends lost 3 bases at V and 1 base at J; junction bases unmatched: 6. Germline V CDR1 and CDR2: DFQATT, SNEGSKA (reference sequence). There are 16 residues in the CDR3.